This TCR beta chain was identified in a study of blood T cell repertoires in COVID-19. On the study more broadly: Whether acute or convalescent, the COVID-19 samples came from the United States, Italy and Spain.

The CDR3 totals 11 residues. The V and J ends lost 11 bases and 4 bases respectively, with 9 bases between them. From germline, CDR1 is SGHTA and CDR2 FQGNSA. Study processing details: Amplification of reference gene primers was used by the study to estimate nucleated cell counts. Only in-frame clones appear in the TCRdb table, and some are missing; sequencing was by immunoSEQ multiplex PCR. For V, J and clone size, that table is used; D and trimming come from the DNA. The repertoire includes 65,000 to 75,000 clones, around nine tenths of them detected once, and 1.3% to 1.5% sits in the top ten. The chain combines TRBV7-2 with TRBJ1-3; D gene uncertain. Sequences were obtained from peripheral blood. The sequence came from a man in his fifties with acute or convalescent COVID-19. CDR3 DNA: TGTGCCCCTAGCAAGGGAAACACCATATATTTT. Encoded protein: CAPSKGNTIYF.